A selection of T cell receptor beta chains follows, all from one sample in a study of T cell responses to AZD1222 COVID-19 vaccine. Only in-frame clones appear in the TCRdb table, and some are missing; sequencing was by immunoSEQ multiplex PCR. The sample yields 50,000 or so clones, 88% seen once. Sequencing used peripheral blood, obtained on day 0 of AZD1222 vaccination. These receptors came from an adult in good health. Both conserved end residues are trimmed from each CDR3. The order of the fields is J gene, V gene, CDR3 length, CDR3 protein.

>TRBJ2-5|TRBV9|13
ASSVGGLTQETQY
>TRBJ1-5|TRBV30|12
AWSEGNSNQPQH
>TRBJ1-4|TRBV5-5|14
ASSLNGAGINEKLF
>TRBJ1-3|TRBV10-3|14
AISEPTVSSGNTIY
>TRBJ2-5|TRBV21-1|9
ASSPPDTQY
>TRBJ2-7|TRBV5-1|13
ASSATGTSGTEQY
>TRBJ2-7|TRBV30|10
AWSVVVYEQY
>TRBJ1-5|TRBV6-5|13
ASSPDRGSNQPQH
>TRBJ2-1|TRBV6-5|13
ASSTDRGPYNEQF
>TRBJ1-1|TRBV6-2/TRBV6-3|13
ASSRPGTGDTEAF
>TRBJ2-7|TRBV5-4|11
ASSLDSRYEQY
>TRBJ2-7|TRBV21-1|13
ASSKGPAGSYEQY
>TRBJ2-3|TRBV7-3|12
ASSLSHSTDTQY
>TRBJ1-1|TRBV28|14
ASRRGQGVGNTEAF
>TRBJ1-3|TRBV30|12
AWSVQSSGNTIY
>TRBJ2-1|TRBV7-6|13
ASSKPGTVYNEQF
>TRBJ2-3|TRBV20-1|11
SASDGRTDTQY
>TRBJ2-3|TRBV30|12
AFGTGKKTDTQY
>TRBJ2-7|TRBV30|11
AWKASGYYEQY
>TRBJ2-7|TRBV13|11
ASSHTSRYEQY
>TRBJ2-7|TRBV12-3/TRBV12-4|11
ASSLGGGYEQY
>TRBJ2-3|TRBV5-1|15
ASSSIGQGSRTDAQY
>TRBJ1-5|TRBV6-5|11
ASSLVANQPQH
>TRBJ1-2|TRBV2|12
ASRHGTESYGYT
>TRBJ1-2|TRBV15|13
ATSRDFGQGHGYT
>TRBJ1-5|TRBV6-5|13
ASRKDREIRQPQH
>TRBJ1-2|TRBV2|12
ASSEARGGYGYT
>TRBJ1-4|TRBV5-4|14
ASSLKGGRTNEKLF
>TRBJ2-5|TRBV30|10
ASSGTVETQY
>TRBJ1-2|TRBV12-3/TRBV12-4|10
ASGPIGGGYT
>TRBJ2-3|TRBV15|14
ATSRPSGTSPDTQY
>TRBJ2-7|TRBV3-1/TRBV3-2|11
ASSQEGGTGPL
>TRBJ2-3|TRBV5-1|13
ASSLSGFDTDTQY
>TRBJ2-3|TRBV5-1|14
ASSFTGTSVTDTQY
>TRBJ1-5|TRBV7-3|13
ASIETGAGNQPQH
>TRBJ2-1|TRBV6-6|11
ASSYMPDNEQF
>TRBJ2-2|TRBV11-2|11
ASSGPRGGELF
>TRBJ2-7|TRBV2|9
ASSIGYEQY
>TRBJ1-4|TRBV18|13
ASSRNEAGNEKLF
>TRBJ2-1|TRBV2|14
ASSLRSGTSYNEQF
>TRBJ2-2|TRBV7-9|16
ASSSTTGLVGGTGELF
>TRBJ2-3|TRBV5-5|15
ASSRRVYLASTDTQY
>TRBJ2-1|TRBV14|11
ASSQLGGNEQF
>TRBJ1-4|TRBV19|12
ASSQGATVEKLF
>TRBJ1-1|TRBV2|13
ASSGSGTINTEAF
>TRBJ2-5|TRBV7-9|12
ASSPGTSGITQY
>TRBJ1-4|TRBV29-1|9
SVEKNEKLF
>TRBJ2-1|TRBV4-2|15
ASSQDTGTSGYNEQF
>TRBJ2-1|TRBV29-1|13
SVASVRVSYNEQF
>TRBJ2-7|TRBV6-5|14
ASSYSSWQGTYEQY
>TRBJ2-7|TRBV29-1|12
SVETGTGLHEQY
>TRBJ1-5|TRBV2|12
ASSGTGGWQPQH
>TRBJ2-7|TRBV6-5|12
ASSRGLEFNEQY
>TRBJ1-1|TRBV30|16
AWSVRQGVRPMNTEAF
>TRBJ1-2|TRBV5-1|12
ASSPGGMDSGYT
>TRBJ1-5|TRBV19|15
ASSQHRGPDSNQPQH
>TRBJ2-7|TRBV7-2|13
ASSLWHRGAYEQY
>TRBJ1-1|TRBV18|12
ASSLTRESTEAF
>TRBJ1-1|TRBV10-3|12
AISDPREATEAF